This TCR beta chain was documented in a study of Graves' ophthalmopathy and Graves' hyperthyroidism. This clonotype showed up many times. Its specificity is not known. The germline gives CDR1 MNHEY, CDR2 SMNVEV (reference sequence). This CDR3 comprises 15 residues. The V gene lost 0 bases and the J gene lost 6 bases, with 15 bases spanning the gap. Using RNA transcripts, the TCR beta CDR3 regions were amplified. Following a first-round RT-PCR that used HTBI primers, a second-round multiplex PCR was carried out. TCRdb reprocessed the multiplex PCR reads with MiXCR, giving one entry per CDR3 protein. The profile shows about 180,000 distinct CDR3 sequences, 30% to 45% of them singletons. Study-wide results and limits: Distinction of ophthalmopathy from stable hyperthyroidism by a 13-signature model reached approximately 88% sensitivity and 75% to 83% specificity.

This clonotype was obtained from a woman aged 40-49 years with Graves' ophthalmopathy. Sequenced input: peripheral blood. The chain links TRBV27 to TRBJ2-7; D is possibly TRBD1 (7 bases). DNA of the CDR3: TGTGCCAGCAGTTTATCGACAGGGAGGAGAGGCGAGCAGTACTTC. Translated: CASSLSTGRRGEQYF.